This T cell receptor beta chain was recovered during a study of beta chain features in type 1 diabetes (dated by TCRdb to 2016 to 2019). About the investigation overall: No differences in mean age, gender distribution, total cell number or subset yield were found between patients and healthy donors. Across all samples, roughly 110,000,000 sorted cells were examined, and cell number per subset correlated strongly with RNA yield. The study compared TCRB repertoires of sorted circulating CD4+ T cell subsets between recently diagnosed type 1 diabetes patients and matched healthy donors. Regulatory and stem cell-like memory subsets were isolated from only 8 patients and 8 healthy donors, whereas naive and central memory subsets came from all 30 or so donors. The paper's findings and limits, for the study overall: At VDJ recombination sites, patients with type 1 diabetes made fewer insertions and deleted more nucleotides, a pattern implying thymic rearrangement abnormalities. HLA sub-analyses involved small numbers of individuals, so any influence of HLA type on TCRB rearrangement remained unresolved. Naive, central memory and regulatory TCRB repertoires appeared more similar among patients than among healthy donors. Type 1 diabetes patients showed a moderate but significant shortening of TCRB CDR3 length in all four CD4+ subsets. Shorter templates might have been favored by PCR, but patient and control samples were amplified and corrected together, so both groups would have been affected equally by any skew. Because cDNA was sequenced instead of genomic DNA, activated cells with high expression could be over-represented, although the groups did not differ in activation or CD3 levels.

The CDR1 and CDR2 encoded by the germline V gene are SGHNT and YENEEA. V is clipped by 0 bases and J by 3 bases, and the sequence between their germline boundaries is 12 bases long. Including the terminal cysteine and phenylalanine, the CDR3 comprises 15 residues. Only the CDR3 DNA is retained, 45 bases long and in frame from the first base. A single peripheral blood draw of roughly 0.11 L on average was collected from each donor into heparinised tubes. Using a panel that included CD45RO, CCR7, CD25, CD127, CD95 and CD27, naive, central memory, regulatory and stem cell-like memory CD4+ T cells were sorted on a BD FACSAria II. A purity above 98% was achieved for all sorted populations. Right away, PBMCs were isolated by Lymphoprep density gradient centrifugation and were stained directly, with no culture step. Samples were stained and sorted in pairs, with one healthy donor and one patient per experiment, so that batch effects were minimized.

The entire amount of isolated RNA was reverse transcribed using the High Capacity cDNA Reverse Transcription Kit, so the sequenced TCRB transcripts were expressed ones. Deep immunoSEQ sequencing was performed on naive, central memory and regulatory T cell samples, with an average of roughly 3.5 million total reads per sample. Sorted cells were lysed in RLT buffer, and RNA was extracted using DNase-treated RNeasy Micro or Mini kits according to cell number. Each cell subset was processed separately to prevent cross-contamination, with patient and healthy donor samples processed together. Using the immunoSEQ multiplex PCR, TCRB sequences were amplified from cDNA into 87-bp fragments spanning the CDR3 region. Sequencing of the amplicons was performed on the Illumina HiSeq platform. Under the source paper's analysis protocol: Synthetic template baselines were used to correct PCR bias computationally, reads within Hamming distance 2 were collapsed together, and singletons that could not be merged were discarded. Reads were aligned against IMGT so that V, D and J genes, CDR3 length and insertions or deletions at six rearrangement sites could be assigned. Within each subset, clonotype counts were normalized to sorted cell number, and only after that were true diversity and Gini coefficients computed with the tcR R package. The overlap coefficient, calculated on TCRB nucleotide sequences, was used to quantify repertoire sharing. This is the immuneACCESS table as TCRdb keeps it, with only in-frame sequences that have V and J called. A part of the clones is gone; compared with another copy, unresolved V genes explain less than half, and the rest is unexplained. V, J and clone size are those of that table, while D and trimming were read from the DNA. Present in this sample are about 290,000 clones, around 7.3% of which were seen just once. More than 0.8% of the sample is taken by the ten largest.

This clone was detected a few times. Its antigen is still unknown. Per-nucleotide qualities are absent, and no much larger clonotype sits a single base away. The rearrangement joined TRBV11-3 to TRBJ2-7; TRBD1 is possibly the D segment (7 matching bases). Sequencing was carried out using central memory CD4+ T cells from blood. The clonotype originates from a woman aged 18 to 35 in good health. At the DNA level, the sequence is TGTGCCAGCAGCTTAGATCCCAGGGGGGTCTACGAGCAGTACTTC. This codes for CASSLDPRGVYEQYF. The reference TRBV11-3 and TRBJ2-7 proteins fill in what lies around the CDR3, so the full variable domain reads EAGVVQSPRYKIIEKKQPVAFWCNPISGHNTLYWYLQNLGQGPELLIRYENEEAVDDSQLPKDRFSAERLKGVDSTLKIQPAELGDSAVYLCASSLDPRGVYEQYFGPGTRLTVT.